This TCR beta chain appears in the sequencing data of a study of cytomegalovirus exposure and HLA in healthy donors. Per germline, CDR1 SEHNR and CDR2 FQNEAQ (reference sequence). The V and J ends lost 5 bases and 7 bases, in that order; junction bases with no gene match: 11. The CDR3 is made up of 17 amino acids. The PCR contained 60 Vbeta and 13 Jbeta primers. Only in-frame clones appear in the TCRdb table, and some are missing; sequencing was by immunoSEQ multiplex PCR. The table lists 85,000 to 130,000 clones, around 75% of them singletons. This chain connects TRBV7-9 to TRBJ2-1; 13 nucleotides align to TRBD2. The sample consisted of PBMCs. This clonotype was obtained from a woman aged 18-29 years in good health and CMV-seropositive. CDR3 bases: TGTGCCAGCAGCCTCCCCTGGACTAGCGGGAGATTGAATGAGCAGTTCTTC. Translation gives CASSLPWTSGRLNEQFF.